The 13 T cell receptor beta chains presented below share a single source sample, sequenced in a study of T-cell memory formation after mild COVID-19 (dated by TCRdb to the early 2020s). Receptor libraries were prepared by 5' RACE. The listed sequencing device is Illumina NovaSeq 6000. TCRdb redid the processing of the public reads, applying fastp at Q25 and MiXCR, and retained in-frame beta chains. Under each unique CDR3 protein, matching rows form one entry showing the most common genes and DNA. For this sample there are 550,000 to 650,000 distinct CDR3 sequences; roughly 17% appear just once. The ten largest clones represent roughly 8.2% of the sample. The specimen was PBMCs or a T cell subset sorted from them (not recorded which). Source of these receptors: an adult woman who had mild COVID-19 (a few samples of this study predate the infection). The sample titles of this study are shuffled in the database, so cell type and time point are left out; the donor was told from shared clones.

This clonotype showed up just a few times. The chain couples TRBV7-2 to TRBJ2-3; D is perhaps TRBD1 (5 bases). The V end lost 5 bases, the J end lost 1 base, and 16 bases lay between the germline ends. CDR3 length equals 16 residues. CDR1 and CDR2 (germline): SGHTA, FQGNSA. The CDR3 DNA follows: TGTGCCAGCAGCCAGGGCCTTAGGATGCGCACAGATACGCAGTATTTT. As protein: CASSQGLRMRTDTQYF.

This clonotype was seen only a few times. This chain connects TRBV20-1 to TRBJ2-7; D is perhaps TRBD2 (5 bases). The CDR3 extends over 13 amino acids. CDR1 and CDR2 from the germline V gene are DFQATT and SNEGSKA (reference sequence). The germline V and J ends were trimmed by 3 bases and 3 bases, with 12 bases remaining between them. The CDR3 DNA follows: TGCAGTGCTAGGGCCCGGGGAAACTACGAGCAGTACTTC. It is translated as CSARARGNYEQYF.

The rearrangement joins TRBV6-4 to TRBJ1-2; D uncertain. CDR1 is MRHNA and CDR2 is SNTAGT in the germline V gene. This CDR3 spans 11 amino acids. The V end was cut by 2 bases, the J end by 5 bases, with 3 bases between. CDR3 sequence (DNA): TGTGCCAGCAGTGACGAGTATGGCTACACCTTC. Protein sequence: CASSDEYGYTF.

A few counts support this clonotype. The CDR3 loop is CASSPLDGPSGNTIYF. CDR3 DNA: TGTGCCAGCAGCCCCCTGGACGGACCCTCTGGAAACACCATATATTTT. The chain combines TRBV11-2 with TRBJ1-3; D unresolved. The CDR3 is made up of 16 amino acids. V was cut by 5 bases and J by 0 bases, with 14 bases left in between. Germline V gene data show CDR1 as SGHAT and CDR2 as FQNNGV.

J is TRBJ2-1 and V is TRBV7-3, with D perhaps matching TRBD2 (5 bases). This CDR3 comprises 17 residues. Trimming cost V 4 bases and J 7 bases, with 23 bases left between them. The V gene's germline CDR1 is SGHTA and CDR2 FQGTGA. CDR3 in amino acids: CASSSIPGPGMGNEQFF. The CDR3 DNA is TGTGCCAGCAGCTCAATTCCCGGACCGGGAATGGGGAATGAGCAGTTCTTC.

This clonotype was detected a few times. The DNA of the CDR3 is TGCGCCAGCAGGGACAGGGGGCTTCAAGAGACCCAGTACTTC. Protein sequence: CASRDRGLQETQYF. The chain employs TRBV5-1 and TRBJ2-5, with 11 bases identical to TRBD1. The CDR3 length is 14 residues. J lost 2 bases, V lost 5 bases, and 2 bases had no gene match. Germline values: CDR1 SGHRS, CDR2 YFSETQ.

This clonotype showed up just a few times. The rearrangement joins TRBV4-3 to TRBJ2-3; tentatively, D is TRBD1 (6 bases). CDR3 length: 16 residues. The germline CDR1 and CDR2 sequences are LGHNA and YSLEER. The germline V and J ends were trimmed by 0 bases and 1 base, with 11 bases remaining between them. The CDR3 loop reads CASSQDPKGGTDTQYF. For the CDR3, the DNA is TGCGCCAGCAGCCAAGACCCCAAGGGGGGCACAGATACGCAGTATTTT.

The rearrangement uses TRBV5-8 and TRBJ2-5, with D tentatively TRBD1 or TRBD2 (6 bases each). This CDR3 is 16 amino acids long. Germline V lookup: CDR1 SGHTS, CDR2 YDEGEE. V was shortened by 4 bases and J by 2 bases, with 18 bases between the two germline ends. As DNA, the CDR3 is TGTGCCAGCAGCCCCACGGGGGCTAGTAGGCAAGAGACCCAGTACTTC. As protein: CASSPTGASRQETQYF.

The chain has TRBV24-1 and TRBJ1-5; no reliable D call. The CDR3 totals 14 residues. Trimming took off 2 bases at V and 4 bases at J, with 8 bases between the two ends. CDR1 is KGHDR, CDR2 SFDVKD, per germline. CDR3: CATSDSRGNQPQHF. The CDR3 nucleotides read TGTGCCACCAGTGATTCCAGAGGAAATCAGCCCCAGCATTTT.

The rearrangement joins TRBV11-2 to TRBJ1-1; D is perhaps TRBD1 (5 bases). The CDR3 covers 14 residues. Trimming stripped 5 bases from V and 5 bases from J, with 15 bases between. The V gene's germline CDR1 is SGHAT and CDR2 FQNNGV. CDR3 residues: CASSRWAGDTEAFF. The CDR3 DNA reads TGTGCCAGCAGCCGATGGGCGGGGGATACTGAAGCTTTCTTT.

The sample holds a few counts of this clonotype. The V gene is TRBV23-1, the J gene TRBJ2-1, with TRBD2 matching 7 bases. TRBV23-1 is known as an ORF, though its function is uncertain. The CDR3 totals 17 residues. Unmatched junction bases numbered 11, after V lost 2 bases and J lost 4 bases. The CDR3 spells CASSQGRWREKYNEQFF. Written as DNA, the CDR3 is TGCGCCAGCAGTCAAGGGCGGTGGCGGGAGAAGTACAATGAGCAGTTCTTC.

This clonotype occurred a few times. V is TRBV6-5 and J is TRBJ2-7, with D possibly being TRBD1 (6 bases). V dropped 3 bases and J dropped 6 bases, with 12 bases sitting between them. CDR1 is MNHEY and CDR2 is SVGAGI in the germline V gene. The CDR3 is 13 amino acids. The CDR3 reads CASSYAGVGEQYF. In DNA form, the CDR3 reads TGTGCCAGCAGTTATGCAGGGGTGGGCGAGCAGTACTTC.

The CDR3: CASSYSGLTGGYTF. CDR3 in DNA: TGTGCCAGCAGTTACTCCGGCTTAACTGGGGGCTACACCTTC. V gene TRBV6-5 combines with J gene TRBJ1-2; D is unresolved. The CDR3 consists of 14 residues. From germline, CDR1 is MNHEY and CDR2 SVGAGI. Trimming cost V 0 bases and J 8 bases, with 13 bases left between them.